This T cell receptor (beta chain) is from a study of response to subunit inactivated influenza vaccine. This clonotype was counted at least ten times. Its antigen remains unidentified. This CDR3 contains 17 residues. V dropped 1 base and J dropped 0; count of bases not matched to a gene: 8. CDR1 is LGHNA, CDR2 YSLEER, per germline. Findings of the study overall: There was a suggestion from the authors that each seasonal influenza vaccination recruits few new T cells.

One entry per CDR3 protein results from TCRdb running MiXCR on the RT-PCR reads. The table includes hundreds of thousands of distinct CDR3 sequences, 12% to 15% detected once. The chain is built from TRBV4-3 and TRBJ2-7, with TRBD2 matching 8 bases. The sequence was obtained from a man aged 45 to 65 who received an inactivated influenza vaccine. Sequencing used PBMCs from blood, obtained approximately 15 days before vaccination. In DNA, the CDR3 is TGCGCCAGCAGCCAAGTCCTCAGCGGGAGTCACTCCTACGAGCAGTACTTC. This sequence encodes CASSQVLSGSHSYEQYF.